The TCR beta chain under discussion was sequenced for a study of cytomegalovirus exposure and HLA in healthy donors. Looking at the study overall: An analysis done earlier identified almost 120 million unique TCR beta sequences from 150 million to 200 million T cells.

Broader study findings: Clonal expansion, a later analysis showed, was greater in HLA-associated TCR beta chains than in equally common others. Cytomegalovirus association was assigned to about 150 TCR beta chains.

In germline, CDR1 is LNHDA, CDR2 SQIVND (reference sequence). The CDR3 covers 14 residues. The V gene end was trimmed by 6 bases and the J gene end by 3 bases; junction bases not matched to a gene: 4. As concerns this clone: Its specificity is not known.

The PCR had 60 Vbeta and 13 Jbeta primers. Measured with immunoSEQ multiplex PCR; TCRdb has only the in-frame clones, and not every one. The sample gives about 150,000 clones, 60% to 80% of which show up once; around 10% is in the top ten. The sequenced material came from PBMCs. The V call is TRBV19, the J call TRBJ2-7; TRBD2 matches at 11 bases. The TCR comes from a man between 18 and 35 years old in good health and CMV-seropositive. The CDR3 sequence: CASRDSGRGYEQYF. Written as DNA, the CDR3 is TGTGCCAGTAGGGATAGCGGGAGGGGCTACGAGCAGTACTTC.